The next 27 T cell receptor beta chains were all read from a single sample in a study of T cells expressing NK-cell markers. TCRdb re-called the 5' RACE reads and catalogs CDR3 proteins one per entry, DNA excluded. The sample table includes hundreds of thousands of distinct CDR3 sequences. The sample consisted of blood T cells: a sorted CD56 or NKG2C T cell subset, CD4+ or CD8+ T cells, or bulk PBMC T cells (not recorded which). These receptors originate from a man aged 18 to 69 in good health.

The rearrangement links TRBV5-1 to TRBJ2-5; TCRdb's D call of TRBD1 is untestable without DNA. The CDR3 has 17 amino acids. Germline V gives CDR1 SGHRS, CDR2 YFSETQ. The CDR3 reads CASSVRTGPGRRETQYF.

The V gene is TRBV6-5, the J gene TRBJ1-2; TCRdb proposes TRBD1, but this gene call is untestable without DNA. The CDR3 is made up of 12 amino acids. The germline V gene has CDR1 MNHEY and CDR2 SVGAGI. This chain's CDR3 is CASRKQGYGYTF.

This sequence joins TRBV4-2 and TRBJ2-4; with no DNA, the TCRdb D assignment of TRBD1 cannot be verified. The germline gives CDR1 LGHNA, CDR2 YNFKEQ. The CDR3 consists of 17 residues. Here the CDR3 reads CASSQEERGLTKNIQYF.

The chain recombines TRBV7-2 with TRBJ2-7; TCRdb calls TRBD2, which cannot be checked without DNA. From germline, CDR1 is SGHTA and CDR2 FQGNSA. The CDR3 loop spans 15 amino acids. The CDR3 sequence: CASSRLAGGPYEQYF. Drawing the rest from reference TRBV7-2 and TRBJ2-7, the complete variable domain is GAGVSQSPSNKVTEKGKDVELRCDPISGHTALYWYRQSLGQGLEFLIYFQGNSAPDKSGLPSDRFSAERTGGSVSTLTIQRTQQEDSAVYLCASSRLAGGPYEQYFGPGTRLTVT.

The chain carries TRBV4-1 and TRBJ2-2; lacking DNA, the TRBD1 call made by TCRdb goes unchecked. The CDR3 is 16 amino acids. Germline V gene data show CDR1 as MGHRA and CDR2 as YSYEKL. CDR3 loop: CASRNPGQGDTGELFF.

CDR3 loop: CASSQAPAWQTGEQYF. V is TRBV6-1 and J is TRBJ2-7; TCRdb's D call of TRBD1 is untestable without DNA. Germline V lookup: CDR1 MNHNS, CDR2 SASEGT. The CDR3 runs to 16 residues.

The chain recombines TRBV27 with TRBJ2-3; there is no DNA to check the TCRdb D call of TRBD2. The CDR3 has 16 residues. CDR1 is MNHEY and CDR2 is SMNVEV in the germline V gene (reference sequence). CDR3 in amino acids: CASSLRLAGNRDTQYF.

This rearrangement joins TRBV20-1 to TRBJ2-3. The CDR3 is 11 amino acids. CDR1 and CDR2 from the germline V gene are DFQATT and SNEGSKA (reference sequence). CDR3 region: CSARDRWTQYF.

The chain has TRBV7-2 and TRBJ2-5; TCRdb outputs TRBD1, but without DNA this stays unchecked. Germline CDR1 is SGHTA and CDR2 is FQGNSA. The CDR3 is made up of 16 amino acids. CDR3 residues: CASSPRQGARGETQYF.

The CDR3 reads CASSLGTSGGLVRFF. V usage is TRBV28 and J usage is TRBJ2-1; TCRdb's D call of TRBD2 is untestable without DNA. The CDR3 consists of 15 residues. Germline V gene sequence: CDR1 MDHEN, CDR2 SYDVKM.

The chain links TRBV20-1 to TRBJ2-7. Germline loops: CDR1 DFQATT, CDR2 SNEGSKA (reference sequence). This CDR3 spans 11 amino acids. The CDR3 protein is CSAPRWAEQYF.

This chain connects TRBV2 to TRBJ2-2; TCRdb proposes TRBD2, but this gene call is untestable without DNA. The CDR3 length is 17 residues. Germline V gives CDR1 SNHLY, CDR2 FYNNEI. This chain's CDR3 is CASGNPGLAGHTGELFF.

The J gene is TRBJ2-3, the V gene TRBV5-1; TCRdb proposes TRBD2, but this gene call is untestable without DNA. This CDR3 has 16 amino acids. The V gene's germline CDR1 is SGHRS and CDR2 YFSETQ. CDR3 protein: CASSLGSGRSGDTQYF.

This CDR3 is CASKPGQGKGILNTEAFF. The chain combines TRBV12-3 or TRBV12-4 with TRBJ1-1; TCRdb selects TRBD1, and the lack of DNA leaves this call unchecked. There are 18 residues in the CDR3.

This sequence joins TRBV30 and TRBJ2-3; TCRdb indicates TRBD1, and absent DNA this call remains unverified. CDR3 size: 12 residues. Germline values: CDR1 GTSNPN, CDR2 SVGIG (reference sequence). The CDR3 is CAWSMSVDTQYF.

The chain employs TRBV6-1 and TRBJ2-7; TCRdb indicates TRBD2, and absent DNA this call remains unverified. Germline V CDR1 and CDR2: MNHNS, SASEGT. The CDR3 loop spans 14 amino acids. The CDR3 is CASYDSGGSYEQYF.

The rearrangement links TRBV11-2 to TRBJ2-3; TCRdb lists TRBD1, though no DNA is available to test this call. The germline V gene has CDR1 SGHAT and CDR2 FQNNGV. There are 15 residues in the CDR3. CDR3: CASSRRTGRTDTQYF. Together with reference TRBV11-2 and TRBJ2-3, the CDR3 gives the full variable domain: EAGVAQSPRYKIIEKRQSVAFWCNPISGHATLYWYQQILGQGPKLLIQFQNNGVVDDSQLPKDRFSAERLKGVDSTLKIQPAKLEDSAVYLCASSRRTGRTDTQYFGPGTRLTVL.

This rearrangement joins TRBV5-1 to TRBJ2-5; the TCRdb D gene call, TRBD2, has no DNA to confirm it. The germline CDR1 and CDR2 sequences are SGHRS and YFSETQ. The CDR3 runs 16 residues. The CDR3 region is CASNRRTSGRQETQYF.

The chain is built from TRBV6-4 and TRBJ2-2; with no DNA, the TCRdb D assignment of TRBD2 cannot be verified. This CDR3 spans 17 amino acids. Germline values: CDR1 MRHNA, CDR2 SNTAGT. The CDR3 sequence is CASSDSTLRGHTGELFF.

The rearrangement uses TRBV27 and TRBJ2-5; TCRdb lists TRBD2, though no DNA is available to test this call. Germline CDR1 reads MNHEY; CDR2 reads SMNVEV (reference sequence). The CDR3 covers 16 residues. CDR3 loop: CASKRGGRGWQETQYF.

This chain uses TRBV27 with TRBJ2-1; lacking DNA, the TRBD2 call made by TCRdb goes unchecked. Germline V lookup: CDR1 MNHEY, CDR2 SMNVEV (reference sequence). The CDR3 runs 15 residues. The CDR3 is CASSPWAGGANEQFF.

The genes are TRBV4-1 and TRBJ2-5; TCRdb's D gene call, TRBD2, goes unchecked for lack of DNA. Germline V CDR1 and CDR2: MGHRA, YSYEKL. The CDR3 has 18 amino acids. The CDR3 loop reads CASSRRTSGGQRGETQYF.

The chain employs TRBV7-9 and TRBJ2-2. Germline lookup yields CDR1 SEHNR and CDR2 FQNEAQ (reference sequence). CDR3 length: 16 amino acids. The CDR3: CASSLLGQAGTGELFF.

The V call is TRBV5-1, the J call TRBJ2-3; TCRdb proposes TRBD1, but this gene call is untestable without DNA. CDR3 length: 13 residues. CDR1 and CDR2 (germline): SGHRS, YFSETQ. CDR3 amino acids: CASRSQGGDTQYF.

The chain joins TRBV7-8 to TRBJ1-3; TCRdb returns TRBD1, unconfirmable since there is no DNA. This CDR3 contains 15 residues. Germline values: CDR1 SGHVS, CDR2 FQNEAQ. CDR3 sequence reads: CASSDDRGTGNTIYF. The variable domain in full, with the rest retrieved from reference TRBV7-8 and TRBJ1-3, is GAGVSQSPRYKVAKRGQDVALRCDPISGHVSLFWYQQALGQGPEFLTYFQNEAQLDKSGLPSDRFFAERPEGSVSTLKIQRTQQEDSAVYLCASSDDRGTGNTIYFGEGSWLTVV.

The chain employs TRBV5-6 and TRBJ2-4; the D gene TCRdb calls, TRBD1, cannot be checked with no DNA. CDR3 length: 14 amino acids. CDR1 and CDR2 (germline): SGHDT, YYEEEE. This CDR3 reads CASSLVGARNIQYF.

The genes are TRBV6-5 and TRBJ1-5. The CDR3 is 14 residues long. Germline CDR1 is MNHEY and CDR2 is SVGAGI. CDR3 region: CASSYKPSNQPQHF.